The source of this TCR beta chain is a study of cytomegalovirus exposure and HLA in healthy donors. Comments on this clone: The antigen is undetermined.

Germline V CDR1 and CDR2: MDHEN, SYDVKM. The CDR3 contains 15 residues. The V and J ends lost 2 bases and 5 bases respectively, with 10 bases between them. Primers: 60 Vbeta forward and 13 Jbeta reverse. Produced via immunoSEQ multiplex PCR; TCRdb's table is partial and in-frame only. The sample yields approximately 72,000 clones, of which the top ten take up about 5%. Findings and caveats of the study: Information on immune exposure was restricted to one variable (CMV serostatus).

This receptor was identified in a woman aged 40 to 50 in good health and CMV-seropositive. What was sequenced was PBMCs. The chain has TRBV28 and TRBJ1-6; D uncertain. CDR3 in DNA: TGTGCCAGCAGTTTACAGAATTTACATAATTCACCCCTCCACTTT. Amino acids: CASSLQNLHNSPLHF.